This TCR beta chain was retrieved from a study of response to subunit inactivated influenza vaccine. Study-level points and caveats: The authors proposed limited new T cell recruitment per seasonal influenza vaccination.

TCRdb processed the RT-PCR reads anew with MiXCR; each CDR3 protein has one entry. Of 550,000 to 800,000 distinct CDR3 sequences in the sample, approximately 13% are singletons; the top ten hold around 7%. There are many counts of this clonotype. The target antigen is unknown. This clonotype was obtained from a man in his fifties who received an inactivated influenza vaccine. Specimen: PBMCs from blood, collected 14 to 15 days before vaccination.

The CDR3 here is CASSFSAGELFF. The CDR3 region has the DNA TGTGCCAGCAGCTTTTCGGCCGGGGAGCTGTTTTTT. The chain combines TRBV7-2 with TRBJ2-2; D gene uncertain. This CDR3 contains 12 residues. Germline CDR1 SGHTA, CDR2 FQGNSA. The V end was cut by 3 bases, the J end by 6 bases, with 5 bases between.